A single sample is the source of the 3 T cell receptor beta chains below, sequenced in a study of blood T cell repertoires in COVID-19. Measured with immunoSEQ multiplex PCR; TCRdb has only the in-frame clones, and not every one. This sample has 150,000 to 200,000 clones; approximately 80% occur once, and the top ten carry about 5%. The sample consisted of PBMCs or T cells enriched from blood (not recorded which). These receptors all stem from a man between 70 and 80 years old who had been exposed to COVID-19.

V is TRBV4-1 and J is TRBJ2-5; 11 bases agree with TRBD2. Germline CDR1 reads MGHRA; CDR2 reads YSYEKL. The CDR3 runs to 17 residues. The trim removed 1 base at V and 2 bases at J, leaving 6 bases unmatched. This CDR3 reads CASSQGYGTSGQETQYF. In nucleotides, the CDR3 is TGCGCCAGCAGCCAAGGGTACGGGACTAGCGGACAAGAGACCCAGTACTTC.

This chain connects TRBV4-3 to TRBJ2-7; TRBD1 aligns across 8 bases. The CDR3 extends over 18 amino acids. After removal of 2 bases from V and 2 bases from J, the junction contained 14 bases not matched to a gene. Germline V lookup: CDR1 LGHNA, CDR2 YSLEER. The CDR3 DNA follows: TGCGCCAGCAGCCAACTACACACAGGGGGACAGAGAGCCTACGAGCAGTACTTC. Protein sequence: CASSQLHTGGQRAYEQYF.

The chain's CDR3 is CASSDGQGRGYTF. CDR3 DNA: TGTGCCAGCAGTGACGGACAGGGAAGGGGCTACACCTTC. V gene TRBV6-4 combines with J gene TRBJ1-2, with 8 nucleotides matching TRBD1. V shed 2 bases, J shed 8 bases, and the junction held 4 bases outside the gene matches. This CDR3 is 13 amino acids long. Germline CDR1 and CDR2: MRHNA and SNTAGT.